This entry lists 32 T cell receptor beta chains sequenced from one sample in a study of CXCR3-negative and CXCR3-positive naive CD8 T cells. Study-level results: When CXCR3-positive naive cells were set against CXCR3-negative naive cells, the former had more hydrophobic TRB CDR3s.

These receptors' antigens are unknown. The authors prepared UMI-labeled TRB cDNA libraries by 5' RACE. For each CDR3 protein, TCRdb gives one entry from its re-call of the 5' RACE reads, without DNA. This sample's table reports about 130,000 distinct CDR3 sequences. Sample: naive CXCR3+ CD8+ T cells from blood. Subset in this sample: CD45RO-CCR7+CD27+CD95- naive CD8+ T cells expressing CXCR3 (TNR3+). The source of these receptors is a human donor in good health. Some clones in this sample may be carry-over from other donors' samples.

V usage is TRBV12-3 or TRBV12-4 and J usage is TRBJ1-2. This CDR3 is 13 amino acids long. The CDR3 spells CASTSVINYGYTF.

V usage is TRBV5-1 and J usage is TRBJ1-6; without DNA, the TCRdb call of TRBD1 cannot be checked. The CDR3 contains 16 residues. Germline CDR1 and CDR2: SGHRS and YFSETQ. The CDR3 sequence is CASSLQGRPYNSPLHF. Full variable domain (rest looked up from reference TRBV5-1 and TRBJ1-6): KAGVTQTPRYLIKTRGQQVTLSCSPISGHRSVSWYQQTPGQGLQFLFEYFSETQRNKGNFPGRFSGRQFSNSRSEMNVSTLELGDSALYLCASSLQGRPYNSPLHFGNGTRLTVT.

The chain links TRBV6-1 to TRBJ2-1; lacking DNA, the TRBD2 call made by TCRdb goes unchecked. Germline V gene sequence: CDR1 MNHNS, CDR2 SASEGT. This CDR3 has 15 residues. CDR3 loop: CASSLAGGLDNEQFF.

The V call is TRBV27, the J call TRBJ1-1. The CDR3 runs to 11 residues. Germline loops: CDR1 MNHEY, CDR2 SMNVEV (reference sequence). CDR3 sequence reads: CASSFKDEAFF.

V and J are TRBV29-1 and TRBJ2-1; TCRdb outputs TRBD1, but without DNA this stays unchecked. CDR1 and CDR2 (germline): SQVTM, ANQGSEA. CDR3 length equals 14 residues. CDR3 protein: CSVEEDILYNEQFF.

The chain carries TRBV5-1 and TRBJ2-7; the D call from TCRdb, TRBD2, cannot be confirmed without DNA. The CDR3 covers 17 residues. CDR1 is SGHRS, CDR2 YFSETQ, per germline. The CDR3 is CASSLATPGLAAPEQYF.

The V and J genes are TRBV28 and TRBJ2-3. CDR3 length: 15 residues. Germline V lookup: CDR1 MDHEN, CDR2 SYDVKM. CDR3 sequence: CASSFWQAITDTQYF.

V gene TRBV12-3 or TRBV12-4 combines with J gene TRBJ2-7; TCRdb returns TRBD2, unconfirmable since there is no DNA. The CDR3 contains 13 residues. The CDR3 is CASRPGERVEQYF.

The CDR3 region is CASSFIQNGAGELFF. This chain connects TRBV5-6 to TRBJ2-2. This CDR3 contains 15 residues. Germline-derived CDR1 and CDR2 are SGHDT and YYEEEE.

V is TRBV29-1 and J is TRBJ1-2; TCRdb gives TRBD1 as the D gene, but with no DNA this cannot be confirmed. CDR3 size: 13 residues. The germline V gene has CDR1 SQVTM and CDR2 ANQGSEA. CDR3 region: CSVGPEGDYGYTF.

CDR3 sequence: CASTFNTLTDTQYF. V is TRBV6-5 and J is TRBJ2-3. This CDR3 has 14 amino acids. Germline V gene data show CDR1 as MNHEY and CDR2 as SVGAGI.

This clonotype is labeled medium-sized based on frequency. The CDR3 loop is CASSLGGNEQFF. This sequence joins TRBV5-1 and TRBJ2-1. Germline CDR1 SGHRS, CDR2 YFSETQ. CDR3 length: 12 residues.

The CDR3 region is CAISGSTGELFF. The rearrangement joins TRBV10-3 to TRBJ2-2. CDR1 is ENHRY, CDR2 SYGVKD, per germline. The CDR3 consists of 12 residues.

The chain combines TRBV4-1 with TRBJ1-6; the D gene TCRdb calls, TRBD1, cannot be checked with no DNA. CDR3 length: 15 amino acids. The V gene's germline CDR1 is MGHRA and CDR2 YSYEKL. CDR3 loop: CASSQGDRYNSPLHF.

The chain has TRBV5-4 and TRBJ1-6; the D call of TRBD1 rests on TCRdb alone, since no DNA is present to check it. The CDR3 runs to 15 residues. Looked up from germline, CDR1 is SGHNT and CDR2 is YYREEE (reference sequence). CDR3 amino acids: CASSRRQGRDSPLHF.

The V call is TRBV7-2, the J call TRBJ2-7; with no DNA, the TCRdb D assignment of TRBD1 cannot be verified. CDR3 length: 14 residues. The V gene's germline CDR1 is SGHTA and CDR2 FQGNSA. CDR3 amino acids: CASSLPAGQYEQYF.

The chain has TRBV28 and TRBJ2-1; the D call of TRBD2 rests on TCRdb alone, since no DNA is present to check it. This CDR3 has 14 amino acids. Germline CDR1 and CDR2: MDHEN and SYDVKM. The CDR3 here is CASMGLAGGDEQFF. Full variable domain (remainder filled in from reference TRBV28 and TRBJ2-1): DVKVTQSSRYLVKRTGEKVFLECVQDMDHENMFWYRQDPGLGLRLIYFSYDVKMKEKGDIPEGYSVSREKKERFSLILESASTNQTSMYLCASMGLAGGDEQFFGPGTRLTVL.

The J gene is TRBJ2-7, the V gene TRBV12-3 or TRBV12-4. The CDR3 is 14 amino acids. CDR3 residues: CASSVTGNTYEQYF.

This CDR3 is CASSIGGVEAFF. This rearrangement joins TRBV19 to TRBJ1-1; TCRdb proposes TRBD1, but this gene call is untestable without DNA. Looked up from germline, CDR1 is LNHDA and CDR2 is SQIVND (reference sequence). This CDR3 is 12 amino acids long.

The chain is built from TRBV20-1 and TRBJ2-1; the TCRdb D gene call, TRBD1, has no DNA to confirm it. The germline CDR1 and CDR2 sequences are DFQATT and SNEGSKA (reference sequence). The length of the CDR3 is 15 residues. CDR3 loop: CSARSLAEGGNEQFF.

This chain connects TRBV15 to TRBJ1-5. This CDR3 contains 13 residues. Germline V gene lookup returns CDR1 LNHNV and CDR2 YYDKDF (reference sequence). The CDR3: CATEEKSNQPQHF.

The V and J genes are TRBV7-9 and TRBJ1-4. This CDR3 comprises 15 residues. Germline V gene sequence: CDR1 SEHNR, CDR2 FQNEAQ (reference sequence). CDR3 sequence: CASSLGRDYNEKLFF.

V usage is TRBV19 and J usage is TRBJ2-7; TCRdb calls TRBD2, which cannot be checked without DNA. The CDR3 has 14 amino acids. Germline V lookup: CDR1 LNHDA, CDR2 SQIVND (reference sequence). The CDR3: CASSDSGRAAEQYF. The full variable domain, with the rest looked up from reference TRBV19 and TRBJ2-7, is DGGITQSPKYLFRKEGQNVTLSCEQNLNHDAMYWYRQDPGQGLRLIYYSQIVNDFQKGDIAEGYSVSREKKESFPLTVTSAQKNPTAFYLCASSDSGRAAEQYFGPGTRLTVT.

The V call is TRBV28, the J call TRBJ1-3. This CDR3 is built from 15 residues. Germline-derived CDR1 and CDR2 are MDHEN and SYDVKM. The CDR3: CASSWRAGAGNTIYF.

V usage is TRBV6-5 and J usage is TRBJ1-6. Germline V CDR1 and CDR2: MNHEY, SVGAGI. The CDR3 is 15 amino acids. The CDR3 here is CASSPQGGVNSPLHF.

The chain joins TRBV9 to TRBJ2-7; there is no DNA to check the TCRdb D call of TRBD2. CDR1 is SGDLS, CDR2 YYNGEE, per germline. The CDR3 spans 15 residues. The CDR3 protein is CASSGHTDFNYEQYF.

V usage is TRBV12-3 or TRBV12-4 and J usage is TRBJ2-3; TCRdb's assignment of TRBD1 cannot be checked, as there is no DNA. This CDR3 is 17 amino acids long. CDR3 protein: CASSLAPPAHRTDTQYF.

CDR3 protein: CATTRARGVGGANVLTF. V is TRBV15 and J is TRBJ2-6; TCRdb outputs TRBD1, but without DNA this stays unchecked. This CDR3 is built from 17 residues. Germline loops: CDR1 LNHNV, CDR2 YYDKDF (reference sequence).

The gene calls are TRBV29-1 and TRBJ2-1; absent DNA, TCRdb's TRBD1 call cannot be checked. Germline CDR1 is SQVTM and CDR2 is ANQGSEA. This CDR3 comprises 13 residues. This CDR3 reads CSVVVRGYNEQFF.

V gene TRBV20-1 combines with J gene TRBJ1-2; TCRdb gives TRBD1 as the D gene, but with no DNA this cannot be confirmed. The CDR3 is 13 amino acids. Germline CDR1 reads DFQATT; CDR2 reads SNEGSKA (reference sequence). The CDR3 here is CSARDREHAGYTF.

V usage is TRBV20-1 and J usage is TRBJ2-7; the TCRdb D gene call, TRBD1, has no DNA to confirm it. This CDR3 is built from 16 residues. Germline V CDR1 and CDR2: DFQATT, SNEGSKA (reference sequence). CDR3 loop: CSARDLRGFSSYEQYF.

The V gene is TRBV28, the J gene TRBJ1-2; TCRdb's assignment of TRBD1 cannot be checked, as there is no DNA. The CDR3 is 16 residues long. The V gene's germline CDR1 is MDHEN and CDR2 SYDVKM. The CDR3 spells CASSFSGSLANYGYTF.